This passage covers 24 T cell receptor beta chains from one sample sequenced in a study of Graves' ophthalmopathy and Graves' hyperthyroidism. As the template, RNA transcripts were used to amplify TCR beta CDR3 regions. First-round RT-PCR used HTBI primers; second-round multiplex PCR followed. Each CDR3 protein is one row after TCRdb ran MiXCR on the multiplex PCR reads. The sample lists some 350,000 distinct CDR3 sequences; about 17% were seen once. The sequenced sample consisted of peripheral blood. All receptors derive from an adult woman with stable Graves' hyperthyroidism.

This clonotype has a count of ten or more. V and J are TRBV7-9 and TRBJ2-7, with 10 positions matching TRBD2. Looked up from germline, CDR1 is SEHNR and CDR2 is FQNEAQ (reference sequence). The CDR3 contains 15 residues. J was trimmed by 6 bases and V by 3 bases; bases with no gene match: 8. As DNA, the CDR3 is TGTGCCAGCAGCTTGTGGGCTAGCGGGAGCGGCGAGCAGTACTTC. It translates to CASSLWASGSGEQYF. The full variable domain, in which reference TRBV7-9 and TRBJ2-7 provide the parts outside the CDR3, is DTGVSQNPRHKITKRGQNVTFRCDPISEHNRLYWYRQTLGQGPEFLTYFQNEAQLEKSRLLSDRFSAERPKGSFSTLEIQRTEQGDSAMYLCASSLWASGSGEQYFGPGTRLTVT.

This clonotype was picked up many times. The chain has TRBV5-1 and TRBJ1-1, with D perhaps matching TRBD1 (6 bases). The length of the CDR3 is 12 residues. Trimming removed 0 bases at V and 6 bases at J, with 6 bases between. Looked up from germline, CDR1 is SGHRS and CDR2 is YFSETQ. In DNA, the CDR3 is TGCGCCAGCAGCTTGGAGGGGGCTGAAGCTTTCTTT. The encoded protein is CASSLEGAEAFF.

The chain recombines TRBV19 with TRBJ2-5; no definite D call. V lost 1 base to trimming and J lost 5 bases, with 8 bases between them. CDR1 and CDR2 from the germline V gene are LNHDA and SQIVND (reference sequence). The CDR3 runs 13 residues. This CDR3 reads CASSIVGLETQYF. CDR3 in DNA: TGTGCCAGTAGTATAGTGGGCCTCGAGACCCAGTACTTC.

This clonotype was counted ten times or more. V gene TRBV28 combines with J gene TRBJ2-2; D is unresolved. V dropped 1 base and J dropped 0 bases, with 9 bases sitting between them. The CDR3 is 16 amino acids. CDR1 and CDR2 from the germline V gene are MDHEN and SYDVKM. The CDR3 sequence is CASSLSVTANTGELFF. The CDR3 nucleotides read TGTGCCAGCAGTTTATCAGTGACCGCGAACACCGGGGAGCTGTTTTTT.

The CDR3 is CASSTERASGNTIYF. CDR3 sequence (DNA): TGCGCCAGCAGCACGGAGAGGGCCTCTGGAAACACCATATATTTT. The chain recombines TRBV4-3 with TRBJ1-3; no definite D call. Germline loops: CDR1 LGHNA, CDR2 YSLEER. V shed 5 bases and J shed 0 bases, with 11 bases lying between them. CDR3 size: 15 residues.

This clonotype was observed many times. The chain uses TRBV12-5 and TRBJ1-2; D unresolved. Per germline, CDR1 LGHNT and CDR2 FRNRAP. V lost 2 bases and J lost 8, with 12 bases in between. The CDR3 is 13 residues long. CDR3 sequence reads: CASGLNLFKGYTF. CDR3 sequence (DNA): TGTGCTAGTGGTTTGAATCTGTTTAAGGGCTACACCTTC.

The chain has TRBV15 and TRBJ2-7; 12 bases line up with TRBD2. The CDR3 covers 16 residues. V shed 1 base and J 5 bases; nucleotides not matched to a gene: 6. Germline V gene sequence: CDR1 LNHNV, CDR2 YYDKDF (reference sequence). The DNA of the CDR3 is TGTGCCACCAGCAGAGCCGGGACTAGCGGGTCACACGAGCAGTACTTC. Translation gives CATSRAGTSGSHEQYF.

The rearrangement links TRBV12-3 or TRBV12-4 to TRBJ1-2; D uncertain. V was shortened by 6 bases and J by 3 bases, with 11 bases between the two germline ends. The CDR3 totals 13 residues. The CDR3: CASSTRGYYGYTF. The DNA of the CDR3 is TGTGCCAGCAGCACCCGAGGATACTATGGCTACACCTTC.

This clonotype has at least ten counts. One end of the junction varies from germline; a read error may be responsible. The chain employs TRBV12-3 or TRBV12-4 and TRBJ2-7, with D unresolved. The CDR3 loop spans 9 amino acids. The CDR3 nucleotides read TGTGCCAGCAGTTTATGGGGAAACTTC. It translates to CASSLWGNF.

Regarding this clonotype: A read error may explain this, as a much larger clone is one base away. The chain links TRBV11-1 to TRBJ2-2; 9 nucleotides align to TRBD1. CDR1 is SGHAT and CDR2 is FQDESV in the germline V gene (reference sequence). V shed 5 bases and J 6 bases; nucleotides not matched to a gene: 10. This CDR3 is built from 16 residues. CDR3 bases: TGTGCCAGCAGCCCAGGGACAGGGAAAAACGCCGGGGAGCTGTTTTTT. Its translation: CASSPGTGKNAGELFF.

DNA for the CDR3: TGCAGTGCTACAACACAGGGTAGAGAGACCCAGTACTTC. This sequence encodes CSATTQGRETQYF. This chain links TRBV20-1 with TRBJ2-5, with D maybe TRBD1 (6 bases). Looked up from germline, CDR1 is DFQATT and CDR2 is SNEGSKA (reference sequence). The V end was cut by 4 bases, the J end by 4 bases, with 13 bases between. The CDR3 consists of 13 residues.

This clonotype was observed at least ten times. The CDR3 region is CSVVIPNQPQHF. The CDR3 nucleotides read TGCAGCGTTGTGATCCCTAATCAGCCCCAGCATTTT. The J gene is TRBJ1-5, the V gene TRBV29-1; no clear D gene. The V end lost 4 bases, the J end lost 4 bases, and 8 bases lay between the germline ends. Germline CDR1 SQVTM, CDR2 ANQGSEA. This CDR3 has 12 amino acids.

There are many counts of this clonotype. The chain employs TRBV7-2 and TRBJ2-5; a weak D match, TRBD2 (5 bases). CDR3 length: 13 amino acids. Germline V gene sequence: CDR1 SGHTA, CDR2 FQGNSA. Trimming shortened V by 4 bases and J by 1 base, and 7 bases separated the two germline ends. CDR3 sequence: CASSWRSQETQYF. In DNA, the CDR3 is TGTGCCAGCAGCTGGAGGAGCCAAGAGACCCAGTACTTC.

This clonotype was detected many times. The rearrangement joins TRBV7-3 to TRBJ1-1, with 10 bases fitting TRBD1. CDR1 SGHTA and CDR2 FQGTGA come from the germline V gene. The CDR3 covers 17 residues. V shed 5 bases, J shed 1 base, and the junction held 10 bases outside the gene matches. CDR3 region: CASSPTGTGVSNTEAFF. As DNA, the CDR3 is TGTGCCAGCAGCCCCACCGGGACAGGGGTTTCGAACACTGAAGCTTTCTTT.

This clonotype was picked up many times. The CDR3 coding sequence is TGTGCCACGTACGACCGGGACAGGGGATCCGTATCGCCCTCTAACTATGGCTACACCTTC. It yields the protein CATYDRDRGSVSPSNYGYTF. The V and J genes are TRBV19 and TRBJ1-2, with 10 positions matching TRBD1. The V gene's germline CDR1 is LNHDA and CDR2 SQIVND (reference sequence). Trimming took 10 bases from V and 0 from J; bases not matched to a gene: 23. This CDR3 region has 20 residues.

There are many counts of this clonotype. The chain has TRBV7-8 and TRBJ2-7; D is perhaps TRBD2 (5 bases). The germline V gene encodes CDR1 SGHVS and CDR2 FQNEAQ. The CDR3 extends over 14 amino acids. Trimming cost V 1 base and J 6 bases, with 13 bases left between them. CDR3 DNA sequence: TGTGCCAGCAGCTTAGAAGGAGGATTATCCGAGCAGTACTTC. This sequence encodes CASSLEGGLSEQYF. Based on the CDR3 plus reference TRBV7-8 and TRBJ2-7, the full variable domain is GAGVSQSPRYKVAKRGQDVALRCDPISGHVSLFWYQQALGQGPEFLTYFQNEAQLDKSGLPSDRFFAERPEGSVSTLKIQRTQQEDSAVYLCASSLEGGLSEQYFGPGTRLTVT.

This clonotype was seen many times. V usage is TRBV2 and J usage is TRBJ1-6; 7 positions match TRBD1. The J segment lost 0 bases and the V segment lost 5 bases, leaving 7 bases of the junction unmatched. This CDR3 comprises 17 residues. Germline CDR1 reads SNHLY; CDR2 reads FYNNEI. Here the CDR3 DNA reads TGTGCCAGCAGTAACCGACAGGGTGGCTCCTATAATTCACCCCTCCACTTT. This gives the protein CASSNRQGGSYNSPLHF. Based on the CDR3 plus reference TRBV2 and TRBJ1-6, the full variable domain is EPEVTQTPSHQVTQMGQEVILRCVPISNHLYFYWYRQILGQKVEFLVSFYNNEISEKSEIFDDQFSVERPDGSNFTLKIRSTKLEDSAMYFCASSNRQGGSYNSPLHFGNGTRLTVT.

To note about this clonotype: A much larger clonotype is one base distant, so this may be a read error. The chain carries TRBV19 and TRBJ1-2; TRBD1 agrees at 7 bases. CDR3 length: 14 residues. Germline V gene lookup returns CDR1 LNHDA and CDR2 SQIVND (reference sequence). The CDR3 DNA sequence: TGTGCCAATAGTATAGGACAGGATAACTATGGCTACACCTTC. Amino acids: CANSIGQDNYGYTF.

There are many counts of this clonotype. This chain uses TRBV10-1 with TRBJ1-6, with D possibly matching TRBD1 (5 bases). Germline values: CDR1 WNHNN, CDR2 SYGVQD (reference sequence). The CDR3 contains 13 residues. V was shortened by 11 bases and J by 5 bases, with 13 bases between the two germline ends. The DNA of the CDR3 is TGCGCCGACCGGTCGGGGGATAATTCACCCCTCCACTTT. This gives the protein CADRSGDNSPLHF.

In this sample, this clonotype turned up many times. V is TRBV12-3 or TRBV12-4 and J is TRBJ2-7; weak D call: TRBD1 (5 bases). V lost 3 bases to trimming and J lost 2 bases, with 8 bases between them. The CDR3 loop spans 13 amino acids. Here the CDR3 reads CASSLQTAYEQYF. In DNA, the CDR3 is TGTGCCAGCAGTTTGCAGACAGCCTACGAGCAGTACTTC.

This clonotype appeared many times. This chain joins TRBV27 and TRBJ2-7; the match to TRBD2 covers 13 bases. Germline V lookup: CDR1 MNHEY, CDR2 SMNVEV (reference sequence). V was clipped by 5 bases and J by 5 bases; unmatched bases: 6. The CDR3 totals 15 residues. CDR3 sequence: CASSPGLAGRNEQYF. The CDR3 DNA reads TGTGCCAGCAGTCCGGGACTAGCGGGAAGGAACGAGCAGTACTTC.

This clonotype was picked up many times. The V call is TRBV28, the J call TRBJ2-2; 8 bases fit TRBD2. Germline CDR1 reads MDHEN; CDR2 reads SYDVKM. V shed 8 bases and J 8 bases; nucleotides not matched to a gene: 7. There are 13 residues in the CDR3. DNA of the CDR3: TGTGCCAGCTGCGGGGGGCTGATGGGGGAGCTGTTTTTT. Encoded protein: CASCGGLMGELFF.

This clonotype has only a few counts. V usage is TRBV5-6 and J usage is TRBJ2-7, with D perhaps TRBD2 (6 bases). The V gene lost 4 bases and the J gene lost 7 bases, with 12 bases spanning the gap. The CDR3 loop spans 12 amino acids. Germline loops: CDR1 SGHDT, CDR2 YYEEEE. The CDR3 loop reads CASSAGEVEQYF. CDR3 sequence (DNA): TGTGCCAGCAGCGCCGGGGAGGTAGAGCAGTACTTC. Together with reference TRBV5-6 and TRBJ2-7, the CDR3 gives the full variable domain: DAGVTQSPTHLIKTRGQQVTLRCSPKSGHDTVSWYQQALGQGPQFIFQYYEEEERQRGNFPDRFSGHQFPNYSSELNVNALLLGDSALYLCASSAGEVEQYFGPGTRLTVT.

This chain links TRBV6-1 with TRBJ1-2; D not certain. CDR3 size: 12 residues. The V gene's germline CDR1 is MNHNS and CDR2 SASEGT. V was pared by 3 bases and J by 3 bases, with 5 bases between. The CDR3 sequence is CASSDGDYGYTF. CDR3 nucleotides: TGTGCCAGCAGTGACGGGGACTATGGCTACACCTTC.